This entry features one T cell receptor (beta chain) sequence. Its antigen is not identified. The V end was cut by 3 bases, the J end by 6 bases, with 16 bases between. In germline, CDR1 is MDHEN, CDR2 SYDVKM. This CDR3 spans 15 amino acids. This sample is part of a study of OX40 agonist ivuxolimab in advanced cancers. Points from the study as a whole: Relative to CD4+, CD8+ T cells held more expanded clones on average.

Libraries were prepared by immunoSEQ multiplex PCR; TCRdb keeps only in-frame clonotypes and omits some of them. The data show some 100,000 clones, about nine tenths seen once. The chain is built from TRBV28 and TRBJ2-3; the D is unclear. The TCR sequence derives from an adult with an advanced solid tumor such as melanoma, head and neck, liver or kidney cancer. The source material was CD4+ or CD8+ T cells sorted from blood, sampled in a trial of the OX40 agonist ivuxolimab. CDR3 protein: CASSFRSGLEDTQYF. The CDR3 DNA sequence: TGTGCCAGCAGTTTCCGTAGTGGCCTAGAGGATACGCAGTATTTT.